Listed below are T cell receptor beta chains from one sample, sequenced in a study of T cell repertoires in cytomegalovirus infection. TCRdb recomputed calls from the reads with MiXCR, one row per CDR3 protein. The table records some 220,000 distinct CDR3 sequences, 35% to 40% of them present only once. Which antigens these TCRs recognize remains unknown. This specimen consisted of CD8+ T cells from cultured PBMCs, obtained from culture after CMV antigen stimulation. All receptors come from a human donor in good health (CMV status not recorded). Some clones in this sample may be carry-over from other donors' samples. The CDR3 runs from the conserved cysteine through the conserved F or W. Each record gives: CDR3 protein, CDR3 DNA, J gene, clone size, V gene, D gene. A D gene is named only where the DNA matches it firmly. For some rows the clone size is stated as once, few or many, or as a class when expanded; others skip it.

cdr3_aa: CASSLGGDTYEQYF
cdr3_nt: TGTGCCAGCAGCTTAGGGGGTGACACCTACGAGCAGTACTTC
j_call: TRBJ2-7
clone_size: few
v_call: TRBV7-2
d_call: NA

cdr3_aa: CASSQRVNLHEQFF
cdr3_nt: TGTGCCAGCAGTCAACGGGTAAATCTACATGAGCAGTTCTTC
j_call: TRBJ2-1
clone_size: NA
v_call: TRBV12-3/TRBV12-4
d_call: NA

cdr3_aa: CASSLATRVDGYTF
cdr3_nt: TGTGCCAGCAGCTTAGCGACCAGAGTCGATGGCTACACCTTC
j_call: TRBJ1-2
clone_size: few
v_call: TRBV7-9
d_call: NA

cdr3_aa: CASSPIAGRTDTQYF
cdr3_nt: TGTGCCAGCAGCCCTATAGCGGGAAGGACAGATACGCAGTATTTT
j_call: TRBJ2-3
clone_size: once
v_call: TRBV7-9
d_call: TRBD2

cdr3_aa: CASGGGDDTQYF
cdr3_nt: TGTGCCAGCGGCGGGGGGGATGATACGCAGTATTTT
j_call: TRBJ2-3
clone_size: NA
v_call: TRBV11-2
d_call: TRBD2

cdr3_aa: CASSYGGWGTGELFF
cdr3_nt: TGTGCCAGCAGTTATGGCGGGTGGGGCACCGGGGAGCTGTTTTTT
j_call: TRBJ2-2
clone_size: NA
v_call: TRBV6-6
d_call: NA

cdr3_aa: CASTYPPGSYNEQFF
cdr3_nt: TGTGCCAGCACCTACCCCCCGGGCTCCTACAATGAGCAGTTCTTC
j_call: TRBJ2-1
clone_size: few
v_call: TRBV11-2
d_call: NA

cdr3_aa: CASSTISGRGPYEQYF
cdr3_nt: TGTGCCAGCAGCACGATTAGCGGGAGAGGCCCTTACGAGCAGTACTTC
j_call: TRBJ2-7
clone_size: NA
v_call: TRBV7-2
d_call: TRBD2

cdr3_aa: CASSEIAEGGGTDTQYF
cdr3_nt: TGTGCCAGCAGTGAAATCGCCGAGGGGGGTGGCACAGATACGCAGTATTTT
j_call: TRBJ2-3
clone_size: few
v_call: TRBV25-1
d_call: NA

cdr3_aa: CASSSGHSNQPQHF
cdr3_nt: TGTGCCAGCAGTTCGGGGCATTCGAATCAGCCCCAGCATTTT
j_call: TRBJ1-5
clone_size: few
v_call: TRBV7-9
d_call: NA

cdr3_aa: CASNKKGALYEQYF
cdr3_nt: TGTGCCAGCAATAAGAAAGGGGCCCTCTACGAGCAGTACTTC
j_call: TRBJ2-7
clone_size: NA
v_call: TRBV6-6
d_call: NA

cdr3_aa: CASSLEGGQPQHF
cdr3_nt: TGTGCCAGCAGCTTAGAGGGTGGGCAGCCCCAGCATTTT
j_call: TRBJ1-5
clone_size: NA
v_call: TRBV7-9
d_call: NA

cdr3_aa: CASRYTGGEQFF
cdr3_nt: TGTGCCAGCAGATATACAGGGGGCGAACAGTTCTTC
j_call: TRBJ2-1
clone_size: NA
v_call: TRBV28
d_call: TRBD1

cdr3_aa: CASSYTSTDTQYF
cdr3_nt: TGTGCCAGCAGTTATACCAGCACAGATACGCAGTATTTT
j_call: TRBJ2-3
clone_size: once
v_call: TRBV27
d_call: NA

cdr3_aa: CASSLGGEGTGNTIYF
cdr3_nt: TGTGCCAGCAGCTTAGGAGGGGAAGGCACTGGAAACACCATATATTTT
j_call: TRBJ1-3
clone_size: many
v_call: TRBV7-3
d_call: NA

cdr3_aa: CASSLVPSLHNEQFF
cdr3_nt: TGTGCCAGCAGCTTAGTCCCATCCCTTCACAATGAGCAGTTCTTC
j_call: TRBJ2-1
clone_size: many
v_call: TRBV7-8
d_call: NA

cdr3_aa: CASKGGSNQPQHF
cdr3_nt: TGTGCCAGCAAAGGTGGTAGCAATCAGCCCCAGCATTTT
j_call: TRBJ1-5
clone_size: NA
v_call: TRBV28
d_call: NA

cdr3_aa: CASALPGKGYEQYF
cdr3_nt: TGTGCTAGTGCCCTTCCAGGGAAGGGCTACGAGCAGTACTTC
j_call: TRBJ2-7
clone_size: NA
v_call: TRBV12-5
d_call: NA

cdr3_aa: CASSSGQGETQYF
cdr3_nt: TGTGCCAGCTCATCCGGACAGGGAGAGACCCAGTACTTC
j_call: TRBJ2-5
clone_size: many
v_call: TRBV18
d_call: TRBD1

cdr3_aa: CASSPTGGGGLAKNIQYF
cdr3_nt: TGTGCCAGCAGCCCCACAGGGGGCGGGGGACTAGCCAAAAACATTCAGTACTTC
j_call: TRBJ2-4
clone_size: NA
v_call: TRBV27
d_call: TRBD1

cdr3_aa: CASSFLSGEGVSTDTQYF
cdr3_nt: TGTGCCAGCAGTTTTTTATCTGGGGAGGGAGTTAGCACAGATACGCAGTATTTT
j_call: TRBJ2-3
clone_size: NA
v_call: TRBV28
d_call: TRBD2

cdr3_aa: CASSQVDSGARRGEQFF
cdr3_nt: TGTGCCAGCAGCCAAGTTGATTCGGGGGCCAGAAGGGGTGAGCAGTTCTTC
j_call: TRBJ2-1
clone_size: NA
v_call: TRBV4-2
d_call: NA

cdr3_aa: CASRGSYNEQFF
cdr3_nt: TGTGCCTCCCGAGGTAGTTACAATGAGCAGTTCTTC
j_call: TRBJ2-1
clone_size: NA
v_call: TRBV7-9
d_call: NA

cdr3_aa: CASSPTSGYATDTQYF
cdr3_nt: TGTGCCAGCAGTCCAACTAGCGGATATGCCACAGATACGCAGTATTTT
j_call: TRBJ2-3
clone_size: NA
v_call: TRBV6-1
d_call: TRBD2

cdr3_aa: CASSLVVPGQGDQPQHF
cdr3_nt: TGTGCCAGCAGCTTAGTCGTCCCGGGACAGGGAGATCAGCCCCAGCATTTT
j_call: TRBJ1-5
clone_size: many
v_call: TRBV7-8
d_call: TRBD1

cdr3_aa: CASSLNAGWATDTQYF
cdr3_nt: TGTGCCAGCAGTTTAAACGCAGGGTGGGCCACAGATACGCAGTATTTT
j_call: TRBJ2-3
clone_size: NA
v_call: TRBV27
d_call: NA

cdr3_aa: CASSPWEGNPEKLFF
cdr3_nt: TGTGCCAGCAGCCCGTGGGAGGGGAATCCGGAAAAACTGTTTTTT
j_call: TRBJ1-4
clone_size: few
v_call: TRBV7-9
d_call: NA

cdr3_aa: CASSLGRDRVSEQYF
cdr3_nt: TGTGCCAGCAGCTTGGGACGGGACAGGGTCTCCGAGCAGTACTTC
j_call: TRBJ2-7
clone_size: few
v_call: TRBV7-9
d_call: TRBD1

cdr3_aa: CASSNGQGGTEAFF
cdr3_nt: TGTGCCAGCAGTAACGGACAGGGTGGCACTGAAGCTTTCTTT
j_call: TRBJ1-1
clone_size: NA
v_call: TRBV9
d_call: TRBD1

cdr3_aa: CASSLFPGELFF
cdr3_nt: TGTGCCAGCAGTTTATTTCCCGGGGAGCTGTTTTTT
j_call: TRBJ2-2
clone_size: NA
v_call: TRBV27
d_call: NA

cdr3_aa: CSARPGQGWNSPLHF
cdr3_nt: TGCAGTGCTAGACCAGGACAGGGATGGAATTCACCCCTCCACTTT
j_call: TRBJ1-6
clone_size: NA
v_call: TRBV20-1
d_call: TRBD1

cdr3_aa: CSATGTGSYEQYF
cdr3_nt: TGCAGTGCTACCGGGACAGGGAGTTACGAGCAGTACTTC
j_call: TRBJ2-7
clone_size: NA
v_call: TRBV20-1
d_call: TRBD1

cdr3_aa: CASSIAAGAMNTEAFF
cdr3_nt: TGTGCCAGTAGTATAGCCGCCGGGGCCATGAACACTGAAGCTTTCTTT
j_call: TRBJ1-1
clone_size: few
v_call: TRBV19
d_call: NA

cdr3_aa: CASSSSHEQYF
cdr3_nt: TGTGCCAGCAGCTCATCTCACGAGCAGTACTTC
j_call: TRBJ2-7
clone_size: few
v_call: TRBV11-2
d_call: NA

cdr3_aa: CASSQTQSGRGDTQYF
cdr3_nt: TGCGCCAGCAGCCAGACCCAGAGCGGGAGGGGAGATACGCAGTATTTT
j_call: TRBJ2-3
clone_size: NA
v_call: TRBV4-1
d_call: TRBD2

cdr3_aa: CASSLKVGAHSYNEQFF
cdr3_nt: TGTGCCAGCAGCTTAAAGGTGGGCGCTCATTCCTACAATGAGCAGTTCTTC
j_call: TRBJ2-1
clone_size: NA
v_call: TRBV7-6
d_call: NA